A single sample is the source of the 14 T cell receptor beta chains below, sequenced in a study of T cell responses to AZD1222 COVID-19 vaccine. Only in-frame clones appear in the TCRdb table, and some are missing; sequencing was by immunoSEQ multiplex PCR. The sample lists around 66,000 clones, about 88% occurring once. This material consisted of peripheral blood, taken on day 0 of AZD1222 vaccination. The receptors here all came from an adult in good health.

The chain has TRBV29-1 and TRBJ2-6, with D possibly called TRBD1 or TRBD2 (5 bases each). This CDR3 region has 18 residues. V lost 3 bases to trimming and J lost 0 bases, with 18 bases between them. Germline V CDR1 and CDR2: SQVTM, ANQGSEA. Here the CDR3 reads CSVELRGRESSGANVLTF. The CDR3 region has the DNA TGCAGCGTTGAGTTGAGGGGCAGGGAAAGCTCTGGGGCCAACGTCCTGACTTTC.

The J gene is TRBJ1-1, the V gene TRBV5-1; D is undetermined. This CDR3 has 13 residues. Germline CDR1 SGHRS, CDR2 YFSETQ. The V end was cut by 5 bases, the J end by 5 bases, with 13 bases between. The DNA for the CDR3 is TGCGCCAGCAGTCTTGATGCGGGTACTGAAGCTTTCTTT. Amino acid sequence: CASSLDAGTEAFF.

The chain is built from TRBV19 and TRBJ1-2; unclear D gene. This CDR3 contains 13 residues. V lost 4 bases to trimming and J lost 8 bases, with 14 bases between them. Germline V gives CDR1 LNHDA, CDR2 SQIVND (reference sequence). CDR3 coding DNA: TGTGCCAGTAGTAAGGCGCGGCTTGAGGGCTACACCTTC. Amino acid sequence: CASSKARLEGYTF. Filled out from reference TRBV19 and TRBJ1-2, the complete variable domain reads DGGITQSPKYLFRKEGQNVTLSCEQNLNHDAMYWYRQDPGQGLRLIYYSQIVNDFQKGDIAEGYSVSREKKESFPLTVTSAQKNPTAFYLCASSKARLEGYTFGSGTRLTVV.

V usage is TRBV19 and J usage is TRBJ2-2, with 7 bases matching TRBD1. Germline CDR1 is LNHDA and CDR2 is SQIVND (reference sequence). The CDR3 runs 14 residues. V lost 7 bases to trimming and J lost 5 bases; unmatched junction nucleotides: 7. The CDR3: CASTPGQKTGELFF. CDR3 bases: TGTGCCAGTACCCCGGGACAGAAGACCGGGGAGCTGTTTTTT.

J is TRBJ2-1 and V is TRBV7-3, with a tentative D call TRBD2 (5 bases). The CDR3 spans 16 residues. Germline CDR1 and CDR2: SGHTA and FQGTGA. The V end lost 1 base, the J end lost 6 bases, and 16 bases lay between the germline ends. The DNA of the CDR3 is TGTGCCAGCAGCTTAAGCGGGTCCATCTTGGGCAATGAGCAGTTCTTC. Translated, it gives CASSLSGSILGNEQFF. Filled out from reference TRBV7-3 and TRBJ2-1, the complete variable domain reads GAGVSQTPSNKVTEKGKYVELRCDPISGHTALYWYRQSLGQGPEFLIYFQGTGAADDSGLPNDRFFAVRPEGSVSTLKIQRTERGDSAVYLCASSLSGSILGNEQFFGPGTRLTVL.

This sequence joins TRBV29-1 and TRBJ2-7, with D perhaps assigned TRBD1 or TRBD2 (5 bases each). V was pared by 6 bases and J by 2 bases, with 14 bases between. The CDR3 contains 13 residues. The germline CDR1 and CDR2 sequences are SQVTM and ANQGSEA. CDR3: CSVAKRDPYEQYF. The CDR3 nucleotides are TGCAGCGTCGCCAAACGGGACCCCTACGAGCAGTACTTC.

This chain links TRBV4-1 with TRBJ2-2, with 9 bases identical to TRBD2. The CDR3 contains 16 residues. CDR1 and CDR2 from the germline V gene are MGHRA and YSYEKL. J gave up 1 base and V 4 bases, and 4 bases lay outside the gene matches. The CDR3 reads CASSLPSGVNTGELFF. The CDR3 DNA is TGCGCCAGCAGCCTACCTAGCGGGGTGAACACCGGGGAGCTGTTTTTT.

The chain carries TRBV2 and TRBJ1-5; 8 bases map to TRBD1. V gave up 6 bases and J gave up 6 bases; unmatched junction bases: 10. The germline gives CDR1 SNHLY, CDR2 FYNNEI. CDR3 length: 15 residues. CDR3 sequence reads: CASSGPQGAGQPQHF. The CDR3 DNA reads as TGTGCCAGCAGCGGCCCCCAGGGGGCGGGTCAGCCCCAGCATTTT.

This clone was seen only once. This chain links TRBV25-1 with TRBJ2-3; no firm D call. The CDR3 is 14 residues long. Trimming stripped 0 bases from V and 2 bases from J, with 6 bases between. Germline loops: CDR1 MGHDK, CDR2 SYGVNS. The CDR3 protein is CASSEYTITDTQYF. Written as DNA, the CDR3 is TGTGCCAGCAGTGAATATACGATCACAGATACGCAGTATTTT. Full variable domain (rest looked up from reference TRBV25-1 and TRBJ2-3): EADIYQTPRYLVIGTGKKITLECSQTMGHDKMYWYQQDPGMELHLIHYSYGVNSTEKGDLSSESTVSRIRTEHFPLTLESARPSHTSQYLCASSEYTITDTQYFGPGTRLTVL.

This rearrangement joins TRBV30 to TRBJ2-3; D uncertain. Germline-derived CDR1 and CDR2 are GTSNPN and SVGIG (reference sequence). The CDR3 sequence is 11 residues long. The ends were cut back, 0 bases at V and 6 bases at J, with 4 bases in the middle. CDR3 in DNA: TGTGCCTGGAGTGTACTGGATACGCAGTATTTT. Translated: CAWSVLDTQYF. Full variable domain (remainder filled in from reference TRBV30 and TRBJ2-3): SQTIHQWPATLVQPVGSPLSLECTVEGTSNPNLYWYRQAAGRGLQLLFYSVGIGQISSEVPQNLSASRPQDRQFILSSKKLLLSDSGFYLCAWSVLDTQYFGPGTRLTVL.

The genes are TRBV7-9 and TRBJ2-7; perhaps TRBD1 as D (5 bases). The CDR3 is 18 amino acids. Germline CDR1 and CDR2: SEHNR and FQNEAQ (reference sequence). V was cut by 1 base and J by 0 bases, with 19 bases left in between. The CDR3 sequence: CASSLVVQVGYGSYEQYF. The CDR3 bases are TGTGCCAGCAGCTTAGTCGTACAGGTAGGGTACGGCTCCTACGAGCAGTACTTC.

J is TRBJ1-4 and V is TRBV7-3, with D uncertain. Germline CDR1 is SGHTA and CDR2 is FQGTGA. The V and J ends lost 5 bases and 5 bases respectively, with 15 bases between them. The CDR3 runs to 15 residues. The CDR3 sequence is CASSLGTQRNEKLFF. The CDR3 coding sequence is TGTGCCAGCAGCCTGGGAACTCAGAGGAATGAAAAACTGTTTTTT.

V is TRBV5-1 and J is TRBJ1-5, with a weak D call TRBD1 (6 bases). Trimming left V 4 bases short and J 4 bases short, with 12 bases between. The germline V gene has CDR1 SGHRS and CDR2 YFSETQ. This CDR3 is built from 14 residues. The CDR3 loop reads CASSPGAGNQPQHF. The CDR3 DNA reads TGCGCCAGCAGCCCAGGGGCAGGGAATCAGCCCCAGCATTTT. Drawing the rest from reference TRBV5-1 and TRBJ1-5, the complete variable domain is KAGVTQTPRYLIKTRGQQVTLSCSPISGHRSVSWYQQTPGQGLQFLFEYFSETQRNKGNFPGRFSGRQFSNSRSEMNVSTLELGDSALYLCASSPGAGNQPQHFGDGTRLSIL.

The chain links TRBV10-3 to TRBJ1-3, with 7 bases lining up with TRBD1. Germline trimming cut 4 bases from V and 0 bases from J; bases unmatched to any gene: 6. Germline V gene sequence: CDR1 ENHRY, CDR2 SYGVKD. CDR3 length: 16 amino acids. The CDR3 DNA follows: TGTGCCATCAGTGCACCCAACAGGGGCTCTGGAAACACCATATATTTT. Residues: CAISAPNRGSGNTIYF.